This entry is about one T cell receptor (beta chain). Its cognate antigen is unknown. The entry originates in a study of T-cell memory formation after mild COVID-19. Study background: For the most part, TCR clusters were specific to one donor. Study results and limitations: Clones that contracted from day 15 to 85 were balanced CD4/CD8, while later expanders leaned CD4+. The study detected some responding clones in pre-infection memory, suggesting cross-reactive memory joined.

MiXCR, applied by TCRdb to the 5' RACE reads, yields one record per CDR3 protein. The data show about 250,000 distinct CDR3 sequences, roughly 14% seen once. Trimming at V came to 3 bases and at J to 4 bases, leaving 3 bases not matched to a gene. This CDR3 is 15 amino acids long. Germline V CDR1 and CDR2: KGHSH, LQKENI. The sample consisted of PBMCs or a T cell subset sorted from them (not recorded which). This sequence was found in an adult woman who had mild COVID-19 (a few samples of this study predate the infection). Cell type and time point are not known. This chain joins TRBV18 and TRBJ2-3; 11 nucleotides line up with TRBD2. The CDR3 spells CASSPSGRASDTQYF. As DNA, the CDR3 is TGTGCCAGCTCACCTAGCGGGAGGGCCTCAGATACGCAGTATTTT.